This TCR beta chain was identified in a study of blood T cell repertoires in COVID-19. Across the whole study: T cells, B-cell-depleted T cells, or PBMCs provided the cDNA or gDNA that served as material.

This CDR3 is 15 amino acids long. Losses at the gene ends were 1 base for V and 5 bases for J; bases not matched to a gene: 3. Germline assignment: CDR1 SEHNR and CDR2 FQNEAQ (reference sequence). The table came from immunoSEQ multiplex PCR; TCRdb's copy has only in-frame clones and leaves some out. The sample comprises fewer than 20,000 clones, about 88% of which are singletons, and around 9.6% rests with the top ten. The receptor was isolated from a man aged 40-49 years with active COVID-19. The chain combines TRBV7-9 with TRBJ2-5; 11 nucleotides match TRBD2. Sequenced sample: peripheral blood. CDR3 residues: CASSLGLAGWETQYF. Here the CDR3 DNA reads TGTGCCAGCAGCTTAGGACTAGCGGGATGGGAGACCCAGTACTTC.